One sample yielded the 20 T cell receptor beta chains listed below, sequenced in a study of blood T cell repertoires in COVID-19. Some clones are missing from TCRdb's copy, which holds only in-frame ones; the method was immunoSEQ multiplex PCR. This repertoire shows approximately 200,000 clones, about 85% found once; its top ten account for less than 14%. The sequenced material came from PBMCs or T cells enriched from blood (not recorded which). Receptors originate from a man aged 25-45 years who had recovered from COVID-19.

This clone was seen a handful of times. The chain joins TRBV12-1 to TRBJ1-4; TRBD1 is taken as the D call from the table, unchecked against the DNA. TRBV12-1 is described as a pseudogene. This CDR3 spans 19 amino acids. The DNA of the CDR3 is TGTGCCAGCAGCTCGCTTCGGACAGGGGAGGGGTTACGTAGTGAAAAACTGTTTTTT. Its protein product is CASSSLRTGEGLRSEKLFF.

The J gene is TRBJ2-3, the V gene TRBV11-2; 7 positions match TRBD2. Germline V gene sequence: CDR1 SGHAT, CDR2 FQNNGV. Unmatched junction bases numbered 3, after V lost 0 bases and J lost 0 bases. The CDR3 loop spans 16 amino acids. CDR3 DNA sequence: TGTGCCAGCAGCTTAGATAGCGGGTACAGCACAGATACGCAGTATTTT. This codes for CASSLDSGYSTDTQYF.

J is TRBJ1-2 and V is TRBV27; 7 positions match TRBD1. Germline V gene lookup returns CDR1 MNHEY and CDR2 SMNVEV (reference sequence). The CDR3 is 13 amino acids. V shed 3 bases and J 13 bases; nucleotides not matched to a gene: 11. In nucleotides, the CDR3 is TGTGCCAGCAGTTTTGGCGGTGTCAGGGGGTTCACCTTC. Amino acid sequence: CASSFGGVRGFTF.

V and J are TRBV19 and TRBJ2-2, with 10 bases identical to TRBD2. CDR3 length: 16 residues. The junction had 14 bases not matched to a gene; V was cut back by 9 bases and J by 7 bases. Germline values: CDR1 LNHDA, CDR2 SQIVND (reference sequence). The CDR3 reads CASQNLIASGSGELFF. The CDR3 DNA is TGTGCCAGCCAAAATCTAATCGCTAGCGGGAGCGGGGAGCTGTTTTTT.

This clone occurred a few times. The chain links TRBV15 to TRBJ1-1; no clear D. CDR3 length: 12 amino acids. Germline V CDR1 and CDR2: LNHNV, YYDKDF (reference sequence). V lost 6 bases and J 1 base, leaving 6 bases between the germline ends. This CDR3 reads CATSRRNTEAFF. In DNA form, the CDR3 reads TGTGCCACCAGTCGCAGGAACACTGAAGCTTTCTTT.

The chain carries TRBV4-1 and TRBJ2-4; D is perhaps TRBD1 (6 bases). CDR3 length: 17 residues. V shed 2 bases and J shed 0 bases, with 14 bases lying between them. Germline V gene sequence: CDR1 MGHRA, CDR2 YSYEKL. Here the CDR3 DNA reads TGCGCCAGCAGCCAACCGACAGGAGAACTAGCCAAAAACATTCAGTACTTC. The encoded protein is CASSQPTGELAKNIQYF.

V gene TRBV24-1 combines with J gene TRBJ2-5, with TRBD2 identical over 9 bases. CDR1 KGHDR and CDR2 SFDVKD come from the germline V gene. The CDR3 has 16 residues. J gave up 1 base and V 1 base, and 3 bases lay outside the gene matches. In DNA form, the CDR3 reads TGTGCCACCAGTGATTTTAGCGGGAGCCCCCAAGAGACCCAGTACTTC. Translation: CATSDFSGSPQETQYF.

The rearrangement joins TRBV5-6 to TRBJ2-7; D unclear. The CDR3 totals 15 residues. V lost 3 bases and J lost 2, with 15 bases in between. Germline values: CDR1 SGHDT, CDR2 YYEEEE. The DNA for the CDR3 is TGTGCCAGCAGCTCGTATATCGACACAACCTACGAGCAGTACTTC. It encodes CASSSYIDTTYEQYF.

The rearrangement links TRBV28 to TRBJ1-5, with D perhaps TRBD1 (6 bases). The CDR3 contains 16 residues. Trimming removed 3 bases from V and 4 bases from J, with 16 bases in between. The germline CDR1 and CDR2 sequences are MDHEN and SYDVKM. The CDR3 DNA reads TGTGCCAGCAGTTTTATATCGGCAGGGGCAAATCAGCCCCAGCATTTT. It translates to CASSFISAGANQPQHF.

J is TRBJ1-1 and V is TRBV7-9; no clear D. The CDR3 length is 12 residues. Germline V CDR1 and CDR2: SEHNR, FQNEAQ (reference sequence). Trimming removed 7 bases from V and 5 bases from J, with 11 bases in between. CDR3 DNA: TGTGCCAGCACGCCTACCGGGACTGAAGCTTTCTTT. Translation: CASTPTGTEAFF.

The chain is built from TRBV28 and TRBJ1-4; D gene ambiguous. There are 14 residues in the CDR3. The germline V and J ends were trimmed by 6 bases and 7 bases, with 15 bases remaining between them. Germline CDR1 and CDR2: MDHEN and SYDVKM. The CDR3 spells CASSSSAQAEKLFF. CDR3 sequence (DNA): TGTGCCAGCAGCAGTTCAGCTCAGGCTGAAAAACTGTTTTTT.

The gene calls are TRBV21-1 and TRBJ2-5; the DNA was not used to check the table's D call, TRBD1. TRBV21-1 is classified as a pseudogene. This CDR3 region has 16 residues. The CDR3 loop reads CASSKVFRQGKETQYF. CDR3 nucleotides: TGTGCCAGCAGCAAAGTCTTCAGACAGGGCAAAGAGACCCAGTACTTC.

V is TRBV10-3 and J is TRBJ1-2; 8 nucleotides agree with TRBD1. The CDR3 is 19 residues long. CDR1 and CDR2 from the germline V gene are ENHRY and SYGVKD. The V segment lost 6 bases and the J segment 3 bases; nucleotides outside the gene matches: 21. The CDR3 coding sequence is TGTGCCATCAGGAACGTAAAGACAGAAGACAGGGGTATGGACTATGGCTACACCTTC. It yields the protein CAIRNVKTEDRGMDYGYTF.

The V call is TRBV9, the J call TRBJ1-5, with 8 nucleotides matching TRBD1. The CDR3 covers 15 residues. J gave up 3 bases and V 0 bases, and 2 bases lay outside the gene matches. Per germline, CDR1 SGDLS and CDR2 YYNGEE. The chain's CDR3 is CASSVGQGNNQPQHF. DNA for the CDR3: TGTGCCAGCAGCGTAGGACAGGGGAACAATCAGCCCCAGCATTTT.

A remark on this clone: The sample carries other DNA sequences with the same CDR3. This chain uses TRBV19 with TRBJ1-2; D gene uncertain. V was cut by 3 bases and J by 4 bases, with 9 bases left in between. The germline V gene has CDR1 LNHDA and CDR2 SQIVND (reference sequence). The CDR3 spans 13 residues. The CDR3 loop reads CASSIERTYGYTF. In DNA form, the CDR3 reads TGTGCCAGTAGTATCGAGCGGACCTATGGCTACACCTTC.

The sample holds one count of this clone. The chain joins TRBV29-1 to TRBJ1-2; the D is unclear. The CDR3 totals 11 residues. Per germline, CDR1 SQVTM and CDR2 ANQGSEA. V lost 6 bases to trimming and J lost 2 bases, with 7 bases between them. The CDR3 coding sequence is TGCAGCGTCCAATTGAACTATGGCTACACCTTC. Translated, it gives CSVQLNYGYTF. The variable domain in full, with the rest retrieved from reference TRBV29-1 and TRBJ1-2, is SAVISQKPSRDICQRGTSLTIQCQVDSQVTMMFWYRQQPGQSLTLIATANQGSEATYESGFVIDKFPISRPNLTFSTLTVSNMSPEDSSIYLCSVQLNYGYTFGSGTRLTVV.

The gene calls are TRBV3-1 (or the pseudogene TRBV3-2) and TRBJ2-1, with a possible D match to TRBD2 (5 bases). Germline V gene sequence: CDR1 LGHDT, CDR2 YNNKEL (reference sequence). The CDR3 runs 14 residues. V was cut by 5 bases and J by 12 bases, with 20 bases left in between. The CDR3 loop is CASSEAGLVLGQFF. The CDR3 coding sequence is TGTGCCAGCAGCGAGGCGGGCCTAGTGTTAGGGCAGTTCTTC.

The rearrangement uses TRBV19 and TRBJ1-5; 8 positions agree with TRBD1. The CDR3 sequence is 14 residues long. J lost 6 bases, V lost 4 bases, and 5 bases had no gene match. Germline loops: CDR1 LNHDA, CDR2 SQIVND (reference sequence). For the CDR3, the DNA is TGTGCCAGTAGTAGACAGGACAGGGTTCAGCCCCAGCATTTT. Translating gives CASSRQDRVQPQHF.

The chain employs TRBV7-2 and TRBJ1-5; a possible D gene is TRBD1 (6 bases). Between the trimmed V and J ends, which lost 4 bases and 3 bases, there was a span of 13 bases. Germline V CDR1 and CDR2: SGHTA, FQGNSA. This CDR3 has 15 residues. The CDR3 nucleotides are TGTGCCAGCAGCTCCCAGGGGCCAATCAATCAGCCCCAGCATTTT. Its translation: CASSSQGPINQPQHF.

V gene TRBV9 combines with J gene TRBJ2-1; 7 positions agree with TRBD2. The CDR3 totals 17 residues. J lost 4 bases, V lost 2 bases, and 12 bases had no gene match. The germline V gene encodes CDR1 SGDLS and CDR2 YYNGEE. CDR3 loop: CASSVFGASGPYNEQFF. The CDR3 region has the DNA TGTGCCAGCAGCGTCTTTGGGGCTAGCGGCCCTTACAATGAGCAGTTCTTC. The entire variable domain, with the rest obtained from reference TRBV9 and TRBJ2-1, is as follows: DSGVTQTPKHLITATGQRVTLRCSPRSGDLSVYWYQQSLDQGLQFLIQYYNGEERAKGNILERFSAQQFPDLHSELNLSSLELGDSALYFCASSVFGASGPYNEQFFGPGTRLTVL.